Detailed here is one T cell receptor beta chain. The germline V gene encodes CDR1 SNHLY and CDR2 FYNNEI. This CDR3 has 15 residues. After removal of 6 bases from V and 2 bases from J, the junction contained 6 bases not matched to a gene. The sample comes from a study of human T cells and chemical hapten exposure. TCRdb processed the RACE reads anew with MiXCR; each CDR3 protein has one entry. The sample has 35,000 to 40,000 distinct CDR3 sequences, roughly 12% seen once. The time point here: pre-sensitization, week 0. Treatment noted: therapeutic diphenylcyclopropenone sensitization with weekly scalp DPC. Researchers extracted total RNA from unfractionated whole blood.

The V call is TRBV2, the J call TRBJ2-2, with 7 bases fitting TRBD2. This TCR derives from a woman aged 40 to 50 with alopecia areata. Some clones in this sample may be carry-over from other donors' samples. The specimen was whole blood, collected in connection with sensitization to the hapten diphenylcyclopropenone (DPC). The CDR3 DNA sequence: TGTGCCAGCAGAGAGCGGGGTACAAACACCGGGGAGCTGTTTTTT. Encoded protein: CASRERGTNTGELFF.